Listed here are 13 T cell receptor beta chains from one sample, sequenced in a study of tumor and adjacent non-tumor tissue in lung cancer. This sample's RNA came from whole unsorted tissue. More than 3 cm separated this lung sample from the edge of the tumor. Three rounds of nested PCR, following a modified ARM-PCR protocol, produced the TCRbeta library. A single record per CDR3 protein comes from TCRdb applying MiXCR to the multiplex PCR reads. The repertoire has 40,000 to 50,000 distinct CDR3 sequences, 55% to 65% of them found once; the top ten carry approximately 31%. Specimen: distant non-tumor lung tissue. The receptors stem from a woman aged 70-85 years with non-small cell lung cancer.

Remarks on this clonotype: A much larger clone differs by one base, so this may be a read error. The V call is TRBV30, the J call TRBJ1-1; TRBD1 is a possible D gene (6 bases). Germline loops: CDR1 GTSNPN, CDR2 SVGIG (reference sequence). This CDR3 region has 13 residues. The V gene lost 6 bases and the J gene lost 2 bases, with 13 bases spanning the gap. The CDR3 protein is CACSGHFNTEAFF. CDR3 nucleotides: TGTGCCTGTTCGGGACACTTTAACACTGAAGCTTTCTTT.

The chain combines TRBV20-1 with TRBJ2-7; D gene uncertain. Trimming cost V 4 bases and J 5 bases, with 9 bases left between them. Germline V gives CDR1 DFQATT, CDR2 SNEGSKA (reference sequence). The CDR3 runs to 11 residues. DNA of the CDR3: TGCAGTGCTATAGTTGCGAACGAGCAGTACTTC. The encoded protein is CSAIVANEQYF.

Of note for this clonotype: A much larger clone differs by one base, so this may be a read error. Given the absence of the conserved phenylalanine or tryptophan at the CDR3 end, a read error is likely. This chain connects TRBV20-1 to TRBJ1-5; no definite D call. Trimming pared 0 bases from V and 7 bases from J, leaving 13 bases between. From germline, CDR1 is DFQATT and CDR2 SNEGSKA (reference sequence). This CDR3 contains 14 residues. CDR3 coding DNA: TGCAGTGCTAGAGATGGCCATGAATTACAGCCCCAGCATTAT. Translated, it gives CSARDGHELQPQHY.

This clonotype was found a few times. V and J are TRBV20-1 and TRBJ2-1, with TRBD2 matching over 9 bases. The CDR3 consists of 13 residues. V lost 3 bases and J lost 7; bases outside the gene matches: 4. Germline CDR1 and CDR2: DFQATT and SNEGSKA (reference sequence). CDR3 loop: CSASPGLANEQFF. DNA for the CDR3: TGCAGTGCTAGCCCGGGACTAGCTAATGAGCAGTTCTTC.

To note about this clonotype: An end of the junction differs from the germline gene, which may be a read error. The chain combines TRBV4-1 with TRBJ2-2, with TRBD1 matching 7 bases. The CDR3 sequence is 15 residues long. CDR1 and CDR2 (germline): MGHRA, YSYEKL. CDR3 nucleotides: TGCGCCAGCAGCCAACGGGGACAGAAGACCGGGGATCTGTTTTTT. Its protein is CASSQRGQKTGDLFF.

Ten or more counts support this clonotype. The rearrangement joins TRBV5-4 to TRBJ2-6; D not certain. Germline lookup yields CDR1 SGHNT and CDR2 YYREEE (reference sequence). V was trimmed by 2 bases and J by 6 bases, leaving 6 bases between them. This CDR3 is built from 13 residues. The CDR3 DNA sequence: TGTGCCAGCAGCTTTATGGAGGCCAACGTCCTGACTTTC. This translates into CASSFMEANVLTF.

The sample holds a few counts of this clonotype. A much bigger clone sits one base away, suggesting this may be a read error. The rearrangement joins TRBV5-5 to TRBJ1-5; D uncertain. CDR3 length: 15 amino acids. Germline-derived CDR1 and CDR2 are SGHKS and YYEKEE (reference sequence). Written as DNA, the CDR3 is TGTGCCAGCAGCTTGGGTTTTTTAAGCAATCAGTCCCAGCATTTT. Translated, it gives CASSLGFLSNQSQHF.

As for this clonotype: The germline gene is not matched at one end of the junction; a read error may be the cause. The chain couples TRBV12-3 or TRBV12-4 to TRBJ1-1; no firm D call. The CDR3 contains 12 residues. The CDR3: CTSSFDMDEAFF. The CDR3 nucleotides read TGTACCAGCAGTTTTGATATGGATGAAGCTTTCTTT.

As to this clonotype: At one end, the junction sequence differs from germline, possibly due to a read error. The chain recombines TRBV4-2 with TRBJ2-2, with 10 positions matching TRBD1. The CDR3 is 17 residues long. Per the germline V gene, CDR1 is LGHNA and CDR2 is YNFKEQ. The CDR3 here is CASSHRQGAINTRELFF. The CDR3 coding sequence is TGTGCCAGCAGCCATAGACAGGGGGCAATAAACACCCGGGAGCTGTTTTTC.

The chain uses TRBV5-5 and TRBJ2-7; the D is unclear. The CDR3 consists of 14 residues. Trimming removed 1 base from V and 3 bases from J, with 11 bases in between. Per the germline V gene, CDR1 is SGHKS and CDR2 is YYEKEE (reference sequence). CDR3 sequence reads: CASSLRTAIYEQYF. The DNA of the CDR3 is TGTGCCAGCAGCTTGCGGACGGCTATCTACGAGCAGTACTTC.

This clonotype showed up many times. V is TRBV5-1 and J is TRBJ2-1; TRBD2 matches 9 bases. This CDR3 has 12 residues. With 2 bases clipped from V and 13 bases from J, the junction kept 4 bases outside the gene matches. Germline lookup yields CDR1 SGHRS and CDR2 YFSETQ. CDR3 coding DNA: TGCGCCAGCAGCTTAGGGACTAGCCCCCAGTTCTTC. This codes for CASSLGTSPQFF.

As regards this clonotype: This is likely a read error, given that the CDR3 carries no conserved phenylalanine or tryptophan at its end. V and J are TRBV10-3 and TRBJ2-1; TRBD1 is a possible D gene (7 bases). CDR1 is ENHRY and CDR2 is SYGVKD in the germline V gene. This CDR3 region has 13 residues. CDR3 sequence (DNA): TGTGACATCAGTTCTCTGGAGGGGGCTGAGCAGTTCATC. Protein: CDISSLEGAEQFI.

As for this clonotype: The junction differs from germline at one of its ends, possibly a read error. The chain carries TRBV28 and TRBJ2-7; D is undetermined. This CDR3 has 11 residues. The germline V gene has CDR1 MDHEN and CDR2 SYDVKM. CDR3 residues: CASSWADEQYF. CDR3 DNA: TGCGCCAGCAGTTGGGCCGACGAGCAGTACTTC.